A selection of T cell receptor beta chains follows, all from one sample in a study of graft-versus-host responses after intestinal transplantation. The repertoire was sequenced with immunoSEQ multiplex PCR; TCRdb's copy has only in-frame clones and lacks some. The repertoire has 8,900 or so clones, 85% to 95% of them found once; the top ten carry roughly 2%. The source was PBMCs, collected 11 days after intestinal transplantation. The source is a human patient who received an intestinal transplant, so some T cells may come from the graft donor. The CDR3 runs from the conserved cysteine through the conserved F or W. A D gene is named only where the DNA matches it firmly. Only part of the rows carry a size: once, few, many, or a class if the clone is expanded.

D: TRBD1
size: -
J: TRBJ1-4
V: TRBV18
DNA: TGTGCCAGCTCACCCGAGGGACAGGGAGGCGAAAAACTGTTTTTT
CDR3: CASSPEGQGGEKLFF

D: TRBD1
size: -
J: TRBJ2-7
V: TRBV9
DNA: TGTGCCAGCAGCCCTGCCTTACAGGGGGAGAGCGAGCAGTACTTC
CDR3: CASSPALQGESEQYF

D: TRBD2
size: -
J: TRBJ2-1
V: TRBV29-1
DNA: TGCAGCGTTGCCCCGGCGGGAGAGACCTACAATGAGCAGTTCTTC
CDR3: CSVAPAGETYNEQFF

D: -
size: -
J: TRBJ1-5
V: TRBV19
DNA: TGTGCCAGTAGTATCTCCCCAGCTACCCGGAGTTATAGCAATCAGCCCCAGCATTTT
CDR3: CASSISPATRSYSNQPQHF

D: -
size: -
J: TRBJ2-4
V: TRBV6-5
DNA: TGTGCCAGCAGTTTCTCGGCAGCCAAAAACATTCAGTACTTC
CDR3: CASSFSAAKNIQYF

D: TRBD1
size: -
J: TRBJ1-1
V: TRBV5-4
DNA: TGTGCCAGCAGCCCTGGACAGGGGGCCTGGAACACTGAAGCTTTCTTT
CDR3: CASSPGQGAWNTEAFF

D: -
size: few
J: TRBJ2-1
V: TRBV6-1
DNA: TGTGCCAGCAGTGGGGGAGCGGGCCAGAGTAATGAGCAGTTCTTC
CDR3: CASSGGAGQSNEQFF

D: -
size: -
J: TRBJ1-2
V: TRBV5-4
DNA: TGTGCCAGCAGCTTGGCCGAGGGATTAAGTGGCTACACCTTC
CDR3: CASSLAEGLSGYTF

D: TRBD2
size: -
J: TRBJ2-5
V: TRBV28
DNA: TGTGCCAGCAGTCCCGGGACTAGCCGATCGGAGACCCAGTACTTC
CDR3: CASSPGTSRSETQYF

D: TRBD1
size: once
J: TRBJ2-7
V: TRBV6-1
DNA: TGTGCCAGCAGTGAAGCTGCAACAGGGGGCGCCCCCTACGAGCAGTACTTC
CDR3: CASSEAATGGAPYEQYF

D: -
size: -
J: TRBJ1-5
V: TRBV7-8
DNA: TGTGCCAGCAGCTTAGCGACAGGTCGCAATCAGCCCCAGCATTTT
CDR3: CASSLATGRNQPQHF

D: TRBD1
size: -
J: TRBJ2-4
V: TRBV7-9
DNA: TGTGCCAGCAGCCCGATGGGACAGGGAAACATTCAGTACTTC
CDR3: CASSPMGQGNIQYF

D: -
size: -
J: TRBJ1-1
V: TRBV19
DNA: TGTGCCAGTAGTATCCGAGGGAACACTGAAGCTTTCTTT
CDR3: CASSIRGNTEAFF

D: -
size: -
J: TRBJ1-1
V: TRBV18
DNA: TGTGCCAGCTCACCATTGGACAGTCTGAACACTGAAGCTTTCTTT
CDR3: CASSPLDSLNTEAFF

D: -
size: -
J: TRBJ1-3
V: TRBV30
DNA: TGTGCCTGGAGTGTACCAGTAATCACTGGAAACACCATATATTTT
CDR3: CAWSVPVITGNTIYF

D: TRBD2
size: -
J: TRBJ2-5
V: TRBV5-6
DNA: TGTGCCAGCACGAGCGGGGGGAACCAAGAGACCCAGTACTTC
CDR3: CASTSGGNQETQYF

D: TRBD2
size: -
J: TRBJ2-3
V: TRBV27
DNA: TGTGCCAGCAGTTTGACTAGCGGGGGCACAGATACGCAGTATTTT
CDR3: CASSLTSGGTDTQYF

D: TRBD2
size: -
J: TRBJ2-1
V: TRBV7-3
DNA: TGTGCCAGCAGCTTTCTAGCGGGGGGTTCTCACAATGAGCAGTTCTTC
CDR3: CASSFLAGGSHNEQFF

D: -
size: once
J: TRBJ1-2
V: TRBV5-1
DNA: TGCGCCAGCAGCTTGGATCGCGGTTATGGCTACACCTTC
CDR3: CASSLDRGYGYTF

D: TRBD2
size: -
J: TRBJ2-1
V: TRBV5-1
DNA: TGCGCCAGCAGCCGGGGACTAGCGGAGACAGGCTACAATGAGCAGTTCTTC
CDR3: CASSRGLAETGYNEQFF

D: -
size: -
J: TRBJ2-1
V: TRBV6-7
DNA: TGTGCCAGCAGGGGAGACTCTTACAATGAGCAGTTCTTC
CDR3: CASRGDSYNEQFF

D: -
size: few
J: TRBJ1-6
V: TRBV14
DNA: TGTGCCAGCAGCCAAGACCCCCTAAATTCACCCCTCCACTTT
CDR3: CASSQDPLNSPLHF

D: TRBD2
size: -
J: TRBJ2-1
V: TRBV28
DNA: TGTGCCAGCAGTTCCCCCGATCTAGCGGGAGTCGACAATGAGCAGTTCTTC
CDR3: CASSSPDLAGVDNEQFF

D: TRBD1
size: -
J: TRBJ1-3
V: TRBV7-9
DNA: TGTGCCAGCAGCACACCCCAGGGGGCAGGGAACTCTGGAAACACCATATATTTT
CDR3: CASSTPQGAGNSGNTIYF

D: TRBD2
size: -
J: TRBJ2-7
V: TRBV5-8
DNA: TGTGCCAGCAGCCACAGCGGGGTAGCTTCCCACGAGCAGTACTTC
CDR3: CASSHSGVASHEQYF

D: -
size: -
J: TRBJ1-1
V: TRBV5-4
DNA: TGTGCCAGCAGCTTTTTCTCTGGCACATCCGAAGCTTTCTTT
CDR3: CASSFFSGTSEAFF

D: TRBD2
size: -
J: TRBJ2-1
V: TRBV7-6
DNA: TGTGCCAGCAGCTTCGAAGCGGGAGGGCTAAATGAGCAGTTCTTC
CDR3: CASSFEAGGLNEQFF

D: -
size: -
J: TRBJ1-1
V: TRBV14
DNA: TGTGCCAGCAGCCGGTTACAGGGAATGGGCACTGAAGCTTTCTTT
CDR3: CASSRLQGMGTEAFF

D: -
size: -
J: TRBJ2-1
V: TRBV9
DNA: TGTGCCAGCAGCACCGAGGAGGTGACTAGTAACAATGAGCAGTTCTTC
CDR3: CASSTEEVTSNNEQFF

D: TRBD2
size: -
J: TRBJ2-3
V: TRBV28
DNA: TGTGCCAGCAGTTTAGCGGGGGAAGATACGCAGTATTTT
CDR3: CASSLAGEDTQYF

D: -
size: -
J: TRBJ1-1
V: TRBV15
DNA: TGTGCCACCAGCAGAGTATCGGTGAACACTGAAGCTTTCTTT
CDR3: CATSRVSVNTEAFF

D: -
size: -
J: TRBJ1-5
V: TRBV15
DNA: TGTGCCACCAGCAGAGCGGGGAATCAGCCCCAGCATTTT
CDR3: CATSRAGNQPQHF

D: TRBD1
size: -
J: TRBJ1-4
V: TRBV2
DNA: TGTGCCAGCAGGAAAAACCCGACAGGGAGTAATGAAAAACTGTTTTTT
CDR3: CASRKNPTGSNEKLFF

D: -
size: -
J: TRBJ1-5
V: TRBV30
DNA: TGTGCCTGGACGAGCGGGGGGCTAGGACCCCAGCATTTT
CDR3: CAWTSGGLGPQHF

D: TRBD1
size: -
J: TRBJ2-7
V: TRBV28
DNA: TGTGCCAGCAGCACCGGACAGGCCTCCTACGAGCAGTACTTC
CDR3: CASSTGQASYEQYF

D: TRBD1
size: once
J: TRBJ2-1
V: TRBV11-2
DNA: TGTGCCAGCAGCCCGGGACAGGGAGATGAGCAGTTCTTC
CDR3: CASSPGQGDEQFF

D: -
size: -
J: TRBJ1-5
V: TRBV5-1
DNA: TGCGCCAGCAGCTTGGCCCCAGGGGATAGCAATCAGCCCCAGCATTTT
CDR3: CASSLAPGDSNQPQHF

D: -
size: -
J: TRBJ1-3
V: TRBV14
DNA: TGTGCCAGCAGCCAAGACGGACTCTCTGGAAACACCATATATTTT
CDR3: CASSQDGLSGNTIYF

D: TRBD1
size: -
J: TRBJ2-1
V: TRBV10-3
DNA: TGTGCCATCAGTGAGGGGACAGGGAGGAACTACAATGAGCAGTTCTTC
CDR3: CAISEGTGRNYNEQFF

D: -
size: -
J: TRBJ1-1
V: TRBV6-1
DNA: TGTGCCAGCACCTCAGGGTCGAACACTGAAGCTTTCTTT
CDR3: CASTSGSNTEAFF

D: -
size: -
J: TRBJ2-5
V: TRBV14
DNA: TGTGCCAGCAGCCAAGTACCCGCAGGATTCACAGAGACCCAGTACTTC
CDR3: CASSQVPAGFTETQYF

D: -
size: -
J: TRBJ2-7
V: TRBV11-2
DNA: TGTGCCAGCAGCTTAGAAGGGACACCCTACGAGCAGTACTTC
CDR3: CASSLEGTPYEQYF

D: TRBD1
size: once
J: TRBJ1-2
V: TRBV10-3
DNA: TGTGCCATCAGCTCCGGGACAGGGGGAGGCTACACCTTC
CDR3: CAISSGTGGGYTF

D: -
size: -
J: TRBJ2-3
V: TRBV12-2
DNA: TGTGCAAGTCGCTTAGAATGGGGAGCGGATAGCACAGATACGCAGTATTTT
CDR3: CASRLEWGADSTDTQYF

D: -
size: -
J: TRBJ1-2
V: TRBV2
DNA: TGTGCCAGCAGGGCAGGGGAATCCTATGGCTACACCTTC
CDR3: CASRAGESYGYTF

D: -
size: -
J: TRBJ1-1
V: TRBV4-3
DNA: TGCGCCAGCAGCCAAACAGGGTTGAACACTGAAGCTTTCTTT
CDR3: CASSQTGLNTEAFF

D: -
size: -
J: TRBJ2-2
V: TRBV6-5
DNA: TGTGCCAGCAGTCCCCTCGGGACCGGGGAGCTGTTTTTT
CDR3: CASSPLGTGELFF

D: -
size: -
J: TRBJ1-2
V: TRBV6-7
DNA: TGTGCCACCCATCCCGGGTTTGGGGGCTACACCTTC
CDR3: CATHPGFGGYTF

D: -
size: -
J: TRBJ2-7
V: TRBV4-2
DNA: TGTGCCAGCAGCCAAGAAGAGGAGGACGAGCAGTACTTC
CDR3: CASSQEEEDEQYF

D: -
size: -
J: TRBJ1-2
V: TRBV30
DNA: TGTGCCTGGAGTGCGGTGAGGATCACCTCGAGCTATGGCTACACCTTC
CDR3: CAWSAVRITSSYGYTF

D: TRBD1
size: -
J: TRBJ1-1
V: TRBV2
DNA: TGTGCCAGCAGTGGGGACAGGGAAAGGACTGAAGCTTTCTTT
CDR3: CASSGDRERTEAFF

D: TRBD2
size: -
J: TRBJ2-2
V: TRBV2
DNA: TGTGCCAGCAGTGAGATTAGCGGGGCCGCGAACACCGGGGAGCTGTTTTTT
CDR3: CASSEISGAANTGELFF

D: -
size: -
J: TRBJ1-1
V: TRBV30
DNA: TGTGCCTGGAGTCAAAATCCGAACACTGAAGCTTTCTTT
CDR3: CAWSQNPNTEAFF

D: TRBD1
size: -
J: TRBJ2-5
V: TRBV6-5
DNA: TGTGCCAGCAGTTCCGTGGACAGGATGAGGGAGACCCAGTACTTC
CDR3: CASSSVDRMRETQYF

D: TRBD1
size: -
J: TRBJ1-4
V: TRBV28
DNA: TGTGCCAGCAGTCCGTTGACCCCGACAGGGGTTGGTGAAAAACTGTTTTTT
CDR3: CASSPLTPTGVGEKLFF

D: -
size: once
J: TRBJ2-3
V: TRBV6-4
DNA: TGTGCCAGCAGTGACTCGGCAGGGGCCACAGATACGCAGTATTTT
CDR3: CASSDSAGATDTQYF

D: TRBD1
size: -
J: TRBJ1-6
V: TRBV28
DNA: TGTGCCAGCAGTCATCCGGGACAGCCTAATAATTCACCCCTCCACTTT
CDR3: CASSHPGQPNNSPLHF